Shown below are 9 T cell receptor beta chains from a single sample sequenced in a study of cytomegalovirus exposure and HLA in healthy donors. The primer mix had 60 Vbeta and 13 Jbeta primers. TCRdb's copy holds only in-frame clones and misses some; the assay was immunoSEQ multiplex PCR. The sample shows about 240,000 clones, over 70% of them seen only once. Sequencing was done on a sample of PBMCs. The origin of the receptors is a woman aged 55-69 years in good health and CMV-seropositive.

This chain connects TRBV2 to TRBJ2-1; no clear D. The CDR3 loop spans 13 amino acids. Germline CDR1 and CDR2: SNHLY and FYNNEI. V lost 8 bases and J lost 8, with 16 bases in between. The CDR3 here is CASGLASIDEQFF. The CDR3 region has the DNA TGTGCCAGCGGCTTGGCTAGTATTGATGAGCAGTTCTTC.

CDR3 protein: CASSPDRGSGYTF. Here the CDR3 DNA reads TGTGCCAGCAGCCCGGACAGGGGAAGCGGCTACACCTTC. The chain couples TRBV7-3 to TRBJ1-2; TRBD1 matches 9 bases. Unmatched junction bases numbered 6, after V lost 5 bases and J lost 8 bases. CDR1 is SGHTA, CDR2 FQGTGA, per germline. CDR3 length: 13 amino acids.

The J gene is TRBJ2-7, the V gene TRBV5-4; a possible D gene is TRBD1 (5 bases). Germline V gives CDR1 SGHNT, CDR2 YYREEE (reference sequence). The CDR3 totals 14 residues. Trimming took 0 bases from V and 4 from J, leaving 11 bases between them. CDR3 sequence: CASSLGTGLYEQYF. CDR3 DNA: TGTGCCAGCAGCTTGGGAACAGGATTGTACGAGCAGTACTTC.

V and J are TRBV2 and TRBJ2-2; TRBD2 might be the D (5 bases). This CDR3 comprises 17 residues. The germline CDR1 and CDR2 sequences are SNHLY and FYNNEI. V was cut by 4 bases and J by 0 bases, with 15 bases left in between. This chain's CDR3 is CASSARGHTANTGELFF. Here the CDR3 DNA reads TGTGCCAGCAGTGCTAGAGGGCACACCGCGAACACCGGGGAGCTGTTTTTT. The entire variable domain, with the rest obtained from reference TRBV2 and TRBJ2-2, is as follows: EPEVTQTPSHQVTQMGQEVILRCVPISNHLYFYWYRQILGQKVEFLVSFYNNEISEKSEIFDDQFSVERPDGSNFTLKIRSTKLEDSAMYFCASSARGHTANTGELFFGEGSRLTVL.

V gene TRBV28 combines with J gene TRBJ2-1; D is uncertain. The ends were cut back, 3 bases at V and 8 bases at J, with 5 bases in the middle. CDR3 size: 11 residues. CDR1 MDHEN and CDR2 SYDVKM come from the germline V gene. CDR3 in DNA: TGTGCCAGCAGTTTGAGGCATGAGCAGTTCTTC. Translated: CASSLRHEQFF.

This chain uses TRBV5-1 with TRBJ2-7; no firm D call. V shed 0 bases and J shed 3 bases, with 10 bases lying between them. The CDR3 totals 14 residues. Germline V gene lookup returns CDR1 SGHRS and CDR2 YFSETQ. The CDR3 loop reads CASSLADSYYEQYF. CDR3 nucleotide sequence: TGCGCCAGCAGCTTGGCTGATAGTTACTACGAGCAGTACTTC.

The chain has TRBV7-3 and TRBJ1-3, with 8 bases lining up with TRBD1. Germline V gene data show CDR1 as SGHTA and CDR2 as FQGTGA. V shed 3 bases and J 2 bases; nucleotides not matched to a gene: 3. This CDR3 region has 15 residues. The CDR3 protein is CASSFSGGAGNTIYF. The CDR3 coding sequence is TGTGCCAGCAGCTTTTCAGGGGGCGCTGGAAACACCATATATTTT.

The chain has TRBV10-3 and TRBJ2-5; 13 bases agree with TRBD2. Germline values: CDR1 ENHRY, CDR2 SYGVKD. The CDR3 loop spans 16 amino acids. J was trimmed by 0 bases and V by 3 bases; bases with no gene match: 1. The CDR3 here is CAISEGLAGDQETQYF. The CDR3 coding sequence is TGTGCCATCAGTGAAGGACTAGCGGGAGACCAAGAGACCCAGTACTTC.

This rearrangement joins TRBV6-6 to TRBJ2-5, with D tentatively TRBD2 (6 bases). With the DNA end fitting TRBJ2-7 better, the J assignment may be wrong. The V gene's germline CDR1 is MNHNY and CDR2 SVGAGI (reference sequence). This CDR3 region has 15 residues. The CDR3 DNA sequence: TGTGCCAGCAGTTACTCGTCTAGCGCCCACTACGAGCAGTACTTC. Protein product: CASSYSSSAHYEQYF.